This T cell receptor (beta chain) was identified during a study of T cell responses to AZD1222 COVID-19 vaccine. Regarding the study as a whole: Repertoires in all cases were sampled only once the peak T cell response had passed. Mapped onto spike, vaccine-associated CD4 TCRs spanned it and were dominant at 160-218 and 743-854. It should be noted that donors were predominantly white British and more often female, and clonal diversity was possibly underestimated.

Clones were read by immunoSEQ multiplex PCR, and TCRdb kept only the in-frame ones, dropping some. This table holds around 50,000 clones, about 86% found once. Trimming took 7 bases from V and 10 from J, leaving 22 bases between them. The CDR3 is 14 residues long. Germline CDR1 MGHDK, CDR2 SYGVNS. Worth noting for this clone: Its antigen is still unknown.

The specimen was peripheral blood, collected on day 0 of AZD1222 vaccination. This clonotype was sampled from an adult in good health. The chain uses TRBV25-1 and TRBJ1-2, with a tentative D call TRBD1 (5 bases). The CDR3 sequence is CASKPTGQGQPYTF. The DNA for the CDR3 is TGTGCCAGCAAACCGACCGGTCAGGGCCAACCCTACACCTTC.